This TCR beta chain was retrieved from a study of shared clonotypes between healthy human individuals. In its sample, this clone was seen once. The target antigen is unknown. Other DNA sequences from this sample encode an identical CDR3 as well. TCRdb's table, derived via immunoSEQ multiplex PCR, lists solely in-frame clones and lacks some. This table has millions of clones, roughly 91% appearing once. Naive CD8 cells were CD45RO-negative, positively selected for CCR7, excluding terminally differentiated effector memory CD45RA+ cells. Findings of the study overall: It was the non-shared clonotypes that had lower generation probabilities than clonotypes shared by all four donors. Estimated richness was generally greater in naive than memory subsets.

Trimming shortened V by 7 bases and J by 1 base, and 11 bases separated the two germline ends. CDR1 and CDR2 (germline): MDHEN, SYDVKM. CDR3 length: 13 amino acids. This receptor was identified in a man aged 18 to 35 in good health. Some clones in this sample may be carry-over from other donors' samples. This rearrangement joins TRBV28 to TRBJ2-7; D not certain. The sample was naive CD8+ T cells from PBMCs. For the CDR3, the DNA is TGTGCCAGCACCCTTGGCGGATCCTACGAGCAGTACTTC. Residues: CASTLGGSYEQYF.